The text below deals with one TCR beta chain. Its antigen is undetermined. The sample is drawn from a study of T cell responses to AZD1222 COVID-19 vaccine. Study-wide points: CD4 TCRs associated with vaccination spanned spike, dominating at 160-218 and 743-854. Donor demographics were predominantly white British with a female majority; clonal diversity may be underestimated.

The repertoire was sequenced with immunoSEQ multiplex PCR; TCRdb's copy has only in-frame clones and lacks some. This sample yields 150,000 to 200,000 clones, of which approximately 88% are seen a single time; 1.5% to 2% belongs to the top ten. The origin of this receptor is an adult in good health. The sample consisted of peripheral blood, taken on day 0 of AZD1222 vaccination.

CDR3: CASSMPAGRRGNQPQHF. The CDR3 coding sequence is TGTGCCAGTAGTATGCCCGCCGGGCGGAGAGGCAATCAGCCCCAGCATTTT. The chain carries TRBV19 and TRBJ1-5; D not resolved. The CDR3 is 17 residues long. The germline V gene encodes CDR1 LNHDA and CDR2 SQIVND (reference sequence). V lost 3 bases to trimming and J lost 2 bases, with 17 bases between them.